This is a list of T cell receptor beta chains from one sample in a study of T-cell reconstitution after alpha-beta-depleted transplantation in children. Via MiXCR, TCRdb re-called the PCR reads, giving one row per CDR3 protein. The data contain about 540,000 distinct CDR3 sequences, approximately 30% of them singletons. Specimen: PBMCs, collected before TCRalphabeta/CD19-depleted stem cell transplant. The receptors here all came from a boy under two years old with Wiskott-Aldrich syndrome, due to receive a stem cell transplant. CDR3s include the opening cysteine and the closing phenylalanine or tryptophan. Fields, in order: D gene, J gene, clone size, CDR3 length, V gene, CDR3 DNA, CDR3 protein. The D gene is left open where the match is weak. Expanded clones are given a class, and other clones once, few, many or no size at all.

TRBD2	TRBJ2-1	.	19	TRBV9	TGTGCCAGCAGCGTTGGACTAGCGGGAGCGGGGGGCTCCTACAATGAGCAGTTCTTC	CASSVGLAGAGGSYNEQFF
.	TRBJ1-2	.	16	TRBV27	TGTGCCAGCAGTTTATCGCGGGGGGTGAGGGGAGATGGCTACACCTTC	CASSLSRGVRGDGYTF
.	TRBJ1-2	.	16	TRBV27	TGTGCCAGCAGTCTTTACCCAGGGGATTTTAACTATGGCTACACCTTC	CASSLYPGDFNYGYTF
TRBD2	TRBJ2-1	.	19	TRBV5-1	TGCGCCAGCAGGGCCGGGACTAGCGGGAGGTCAGGCTCCTACAATGAGCAGTTCTTC	CASRAGTSGRSGSYNEQFF
.	TRBJ2-7	few	14	TRBV20-1	TGCAGTGCTAGTAAAAAGGGACCCTCCTACGAGCAGTACTTC	CSASKKGPSYEQYF
TRBD2	TRBJ2-1	.	15	TRBV7-3	TGTGCCAGCAGCTTAGGCGGGAGCTCCTACAATCAGCAGTTCTTC	CASSLGGSSYNQQFF
.	TRBJ1-1	few	15	TRBV12-3/TRBV12-4	TGTGCCAGCAGTTTCCCTGACAGGTCTAATGCTGAAGCTTTCTTT	CASSFPDRSNAEAFF
.	TRBJ2-3	.	14	TRBV10-3	TGTGCCACGAGAGGGGGTCCTAGCACAGATACGCAGTATTTT	CATRGGPSTDTQYF
TRBD2	TRBJ2-7	.	15	TRBV13	TGTGCCAGCAGACCGGGACTAGCGGACCACTACGAGCAGTACTTC	CASRPGLADHYEQYF
TRBD2	TRBJ2-1	few	15	TRBV5-1	TGCGCCAGCAGCCGGACTAGCGGGCTGGGGAATGAGCAGTTCTTC	CASSRTSGLGNEQFF